The clone carrying this TCR beta chain appeared a few times. No antigen is known for it. This sample stems from a study of CD8 T cells in ankylosing spondylitis. Study-level points and caveats: Ankylosing spondylitis blood seemed to carry a telltale TCR beta motif made of under ten highly homologous variants. Certain motif variants had earlier appeared in reactive arthritis synovial fluid and blood. From matched ankylosing spondylitis synovial fluid, disease-linked clones were reportedly recovered at significantly enriched levels.

Quantitative barcoded 5'-RACE was used to prepare TCR beta libraries. TCRdb re-called the 5' RACE reads with MiXCR, one entry per CDR3 protein. The sample lists 200,000 to 250,000 distinct CDR3 sequences, 15% to 20% occurring once. This TCR came from a male donor with ankylosing spondylitis. The sequencing sample was made of blood, either unsorted or a sorted T cell fraction (not recorded which).

The CDR3 region has the DNA TGCAGTGCTAGAAGCCTAGATCACGCCAATGAGCAGTTCTTC. Translation gives CSARSLDHANEQFF. The chain carries TRBV20-1 and TRBJ2-1; D uncertain. This CDR3 has 14 residues. Trimming pared 2 bases from V and 6 bases from J, leaving 14 bases between. Per the germline V gene, CDR1 is DFQATT and CDR2 is SNEGSKA (reference sequence).